A single T cell receptor beta chain is shown here with its context. TCRdb's table, derived via immunoSEQ multiplex PCR, lists solely in-frame clones and lacks some. The table records 2 million to 2.5 million clones, 85% to 95% of them present only once. This entry comes from a study of shared clonotypes between healthy human individuals. As for the study in general: CD8 memory received one plate per donor, CD8 naive two, CD4 memory three and CD4 naive three.

The study drew its donors from healthy HIV-negative adults without recent acute infections or vaccinations. Germline CDR1 MGHDK, CDR2 SYGVNS. Trimming took off 6 bases at V and 10 bases at J, with 9 bases between the two ends. The CDR3 has 10 amino acids. The receptor was isolated from a man aged 18 to 29 in good health. Some clones in this sample may be carry-over from other donors' samples. The V call is TRBV25-1, the J call TRBJ1-2; D is undetermined. Material: naive CD4+ T cells from PBMCs. Subset indicated: CD45RA+ positively selected. CDR3 in DNA: TGTGCCAGCAGAGGCTTTCTCTACACCTTC. Residues: CASRGFLYTF.